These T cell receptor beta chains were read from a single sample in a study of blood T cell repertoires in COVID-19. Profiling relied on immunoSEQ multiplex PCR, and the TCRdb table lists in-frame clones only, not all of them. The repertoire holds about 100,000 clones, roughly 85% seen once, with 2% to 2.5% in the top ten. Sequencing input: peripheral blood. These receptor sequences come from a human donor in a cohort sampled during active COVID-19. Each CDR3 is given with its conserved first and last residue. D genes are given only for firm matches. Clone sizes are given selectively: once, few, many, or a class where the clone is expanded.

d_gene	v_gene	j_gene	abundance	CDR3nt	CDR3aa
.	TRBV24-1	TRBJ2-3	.	TGTGCCACCAGTGAGACAATCACAGATACGCAGTATTTT	CATSETITDTQYF
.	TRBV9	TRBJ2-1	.	TGTGCCAGCAGCGTAGCTTACGGGAGCCCCAATGAGCAGTTCTTC	CASSVAYGSPNEQFF
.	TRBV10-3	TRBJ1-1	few	TGTGCCATCAGTGATCCAGTGAAGAAGAACACTGAAGCTTTCTTT	CAISDPVKKNTEAFF
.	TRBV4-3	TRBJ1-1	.	TGCGCCAGCAGCCAAGGCGGGGTAAGGGCTTTCTTT	CASSQGGVRAFF
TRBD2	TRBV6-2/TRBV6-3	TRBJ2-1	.	TGTGCCAGCAGTTACCCTGGGCTAGCGGGGGCTGCGCAGTTCTTC	CASSYPGLAGAAQFF
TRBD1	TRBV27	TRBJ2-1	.	TGTGCCAGCAGTTCAAAGGACAGGGGCAATGAGCAGTTCTTC	CASSSKDRGNEQFF
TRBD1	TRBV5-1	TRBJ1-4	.	TGCGCCAGCAGCTGGGACAGCGGAAATGAAAAACTGTTTTTT	CASSWDSGNEKLFF
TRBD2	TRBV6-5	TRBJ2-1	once	TGTGCCAGCAGTCAATTAGCGGGAGAGAATGAGCAGTTCTTC	CASSQLAGENEQFF
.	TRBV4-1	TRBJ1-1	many	TGCGCCAGCAGCCAGGGCCGTCGAGAAGCTTTCTTT	CASSQGRREAFF
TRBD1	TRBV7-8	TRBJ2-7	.	TGTGCCAGCAGCTTGGACAGGCCCTACGAGCAGTACTTC	CASSLDRPYEQYF
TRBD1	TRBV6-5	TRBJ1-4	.	TGTGCCAGCAGTCTAACAGGGGCGAATAGGGAAAAACTGTTTTTT	CASSLTGANREKLFF
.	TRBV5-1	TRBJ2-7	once	TGCGCCAGCAGCTTGGGACTATCCTCCTACGAGCAGTACTTC	CASSLGLSSYEQYF
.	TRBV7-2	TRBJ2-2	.	TGTGCCAGCAGCTCGCAGGGGAAAAGGATTCGGGGGGAGCTGTTTTTT	CASSSQGKRIRGELFF
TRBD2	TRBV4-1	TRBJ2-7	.	TGCGCCAGCAGCCAATCCGGAGCGGGGTACTACGAGCAGTACTTC	CASSQSGAGYYEQYF
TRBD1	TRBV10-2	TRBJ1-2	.	TGCGCCAGCAGAGCGGACAGGAGCGGTGGCTACACCTTC	CASRADRSGGYTF
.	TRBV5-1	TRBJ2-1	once	TGCGCCAGCAGCTTGATATCGGGGAGCTCCTACAATGAGCAGTTCTTC	CASSLISGSSYNEQFF